Reported below is one T cell receptor (beta chain). This sample was included in a study of Graves' ophthalmopathy and Graves' hyperthyroidism. The TCR beta CDR3 regions underwent amplification from RNA transcripts. The first-round RT-PCR employed HTBI primers together with the Qiagen OneStep RT-PCR kit. A multiplex PCR was then performed as the second round. From the multiplex PCR reads, TCRdb called clonotypes with MiXCR, one entry per CDR3 protein. The sample contains 400,000 to 450,000 distinct CDR3 sequences, 20% to 25% of which appear only once. Excluded: other autoimmune disease, uncontrolled infection, pregnancy or lactation. The authors diagnosed from clinical symptoms, serum thyroxine, TRAb, thyroid ultrasound and orbital computed tomography. Trimming left V 10 bases short and J 1 base short, with 19 bases between. Germline values: CDR1 SGHTA, CDR2 FQGTGA. The CDR3 covers 15 residues.

The rearrangement joins TRBV7-3 to TRBJ1-2, with D possibly TRBD1 on 5 matching bases. The TCR sequence derives from a woman aged 18-30 years with stable Graves' hyperthyroidism. The source material was peripheral blood. The CDR3 DNA is TGTGCCACCGCGCCCGGGACGGTCGTTAACTATGGCTACACCTTC. It yields the protein CATAPGTVVNYGYTF. Looking up the rest from reference TRBV7-3 and TRBJ1-2 gives the full variable domain: GAGVSQTPSNKVTEKGKYVELRCDPISGHTALYWYRQSLGQGPEFLIYFQGTGAADDSGLPNDRFFAVRPEGSVSTLKIQRTERGDSAVYLCATAPGTVVNYGYTFGSGTRLTVV.